The 5 T cell receptor beta chains below come from one sample, sequenced in a study of metastatic and nonmetastatic thyroid tumors (dated by TCRdb to the early 2020s). No treatment had been received by any patient before thyroid surgery. The method behind the library was PCR. The sequencer was an Illumina HiSeq 4000. TCRdb reprocessing: public reads trimmed at Q25 with fastp, clones called with MiXCR, in-frame beta chains kept. The sample records approximately 35,000 clones, about a fifth of which are singletons. Less than 4% of the sample comes from the top ten. The sequenced sample was tumor tissue. The receptors here all came from a male donor with papillary thyroid cancer or a benign thyroid nodule (not recorded which). Some clones in this sample may be carry-over from other donors' samples.

This clone was picked up many times. The chain uses TRBV6-2 or TRBV6-3 and TRBJ2-3; perhaps D is TRBD1 or TRBD2 (5 bases each). Trimming removed 0 bases from V and 7 bases from J, with 14 bases in between. Germline loops: CDR1 MNHEY, CDR2 SVGEGT. The CDR3 spans 15 residues. CDR3 nucleotides: TGTGCCAGCAGTTACTCGGGCCTTGGGGGAAATACGCAGTATTTT. Translation: CASSYSGLGGNTQYF.

This clone was found many times. At one end, the junction sequence differs from germline, possibly due to a read error. CDR3 DNA sequence: TGTGCCGGCAGAGGTAGCTACGGTGAGCAGTTCTTC. It specifies CAGRGSYGEQFF. The chain is built from TRBV6-1 and TRBJ2-1; D not certain. The CDR3 sequence is 12 residues long. Germline loops: CDR1 MNHNS, CDR2 SASEGT.

This clone is medium-sized (0.01 to 0.1%) by share. The chain is built from TRBV11-2 and TRBJ2-7, with D possibly being TRBD1 (5 bases). The V gene's germline CDR1 is SGHAT and CDR2 FQNNGV. V lost 1 base to trimming and J lost 3 bases, with 7 bases between them. This CDR3 is 13 amino acids long. CDR3 sequence reads: CASSLAQGYEQYF. In DNA, the CDR3 is TGTGCCAGCAGCTTAGCTCAGGGCTACGAGCAGTACTTC.

This clone was detected many times. The chain employs TRBV7-9 and TRBJ1-2; unclear D gene. CDR3 size: 12 residues. The V end lost 1 base, the J end lost 8 bases, and 8 bases lay between the germline ends. From germline, CDR1 is SEHNR and CDR2 FQNEAQ (reference sequence). The CDR3 nucleotides read TGTGCCAGCAGCTTAGAAAGTACCGGCTACACCTTC. This codes for CASSLESTGYTF.

In its sample, this clone was seen many times. The V call is TRBV7-2, the J call TRBJ1-5; D ambiguous. With 1 base removed from V and 2 bases from J, the gap between germline ends came to 9 bases. There are 15 residues in the CDR3. Germline loops: CDR1 SGHTA, CDR2 FQGNSA. CDR3 in amino acids: CASSLGSARNQPQHF. The CDR3 region has the DNA TGTGCCAGCAGCTTAGGGTCAGCTCGCAATCAGCCCCAGCATTTT.